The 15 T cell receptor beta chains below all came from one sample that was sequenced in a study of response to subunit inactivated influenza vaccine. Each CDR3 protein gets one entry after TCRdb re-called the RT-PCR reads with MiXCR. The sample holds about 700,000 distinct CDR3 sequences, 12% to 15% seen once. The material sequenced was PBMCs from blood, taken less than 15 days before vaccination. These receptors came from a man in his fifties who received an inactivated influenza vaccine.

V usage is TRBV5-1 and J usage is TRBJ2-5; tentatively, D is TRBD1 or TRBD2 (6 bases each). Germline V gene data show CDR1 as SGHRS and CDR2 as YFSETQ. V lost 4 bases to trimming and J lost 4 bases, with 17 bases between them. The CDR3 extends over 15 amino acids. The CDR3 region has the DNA TGCGCCAGCAGCGCAGGCTTATCGGGGGCAGAGACCCAGTACTTC. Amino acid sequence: CASSAGLSGAETQYF.

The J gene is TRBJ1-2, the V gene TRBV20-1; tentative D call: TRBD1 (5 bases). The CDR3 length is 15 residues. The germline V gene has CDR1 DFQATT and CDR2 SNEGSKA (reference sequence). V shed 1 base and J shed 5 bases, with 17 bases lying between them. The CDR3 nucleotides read TGCAGTGCTAGAGTTCGGGACGGCCTGGAATATGGCTACACCTTC. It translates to CSARVRDGLEYGYTF.

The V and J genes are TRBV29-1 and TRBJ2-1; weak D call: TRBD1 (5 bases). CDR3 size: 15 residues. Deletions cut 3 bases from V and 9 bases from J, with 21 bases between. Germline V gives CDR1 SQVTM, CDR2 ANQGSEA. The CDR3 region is CSVDRQGRMNSEQFF. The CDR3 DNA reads TGCAGCGTTGATAGGCAGGGAAGGATGAATAGTGAGCAGTTCTTC.

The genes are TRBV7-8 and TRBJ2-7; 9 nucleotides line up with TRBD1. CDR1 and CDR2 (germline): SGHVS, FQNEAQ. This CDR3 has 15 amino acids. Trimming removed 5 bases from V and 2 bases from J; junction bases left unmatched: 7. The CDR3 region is CASSIGRTGAYEQYF. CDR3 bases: TGTGCCAGCAGCATAGGCCGGACAGGGGCCTACGAGCAGTACTTC.

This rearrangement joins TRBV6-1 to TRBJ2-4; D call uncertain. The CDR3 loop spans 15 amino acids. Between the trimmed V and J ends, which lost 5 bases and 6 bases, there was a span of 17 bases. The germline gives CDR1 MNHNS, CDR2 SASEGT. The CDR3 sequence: CASSTSWGPGNIQYF. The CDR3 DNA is TGTGCCAGCAGTACCTCCTGGGGTCCCGGAAACATTCAGTACTTC.

The CDR3 reads CASSAGSSQFF. The CDR3 coding sequence is TGTGCCAGCAGTGCCGGATCGTCGCAGTTCTTC. The chain recombines TRBV2 with TRBJ2-1; D is unresolved. Germline V gene lookup returns CDR1 SNHLY and CDR2 FYNNEI. The CDR3 has 11 amino acids. The germline V and J ends were trimmed by 4 bases and 12 bases, with 10 bases remaining between them.

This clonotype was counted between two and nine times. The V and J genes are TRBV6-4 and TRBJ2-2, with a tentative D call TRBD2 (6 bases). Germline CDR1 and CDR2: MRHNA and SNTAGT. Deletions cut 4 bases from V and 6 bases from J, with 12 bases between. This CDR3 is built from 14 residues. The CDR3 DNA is TGTGCCAGCAGTGTGGAGGGCCTATCCGGGGAGCTGTTTTTT. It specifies CASSVEGLSGELFF.

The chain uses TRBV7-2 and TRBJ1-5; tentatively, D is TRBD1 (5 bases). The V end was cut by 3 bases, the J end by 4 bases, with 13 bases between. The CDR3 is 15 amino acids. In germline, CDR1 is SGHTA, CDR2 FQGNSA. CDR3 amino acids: CASSLEGLPNQPQHF. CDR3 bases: TGTGCCAGCAGCTTGGAGGGGCTACCGAATCAGCCCCAGCATTTT.

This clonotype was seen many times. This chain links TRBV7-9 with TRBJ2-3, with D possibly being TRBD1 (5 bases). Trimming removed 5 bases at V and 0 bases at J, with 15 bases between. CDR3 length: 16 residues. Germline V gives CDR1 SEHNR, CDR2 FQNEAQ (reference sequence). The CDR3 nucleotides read TGTGCCAGCAGCCCCTCGCGACGGACAAGCACAGATACGCAGTATTTT. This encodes CASSPSRRTSTDTQYF.

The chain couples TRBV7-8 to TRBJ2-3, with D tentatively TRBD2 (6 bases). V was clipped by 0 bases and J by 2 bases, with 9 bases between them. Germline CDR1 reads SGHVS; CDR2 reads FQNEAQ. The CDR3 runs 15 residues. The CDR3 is CASSLARRDTDTQYF. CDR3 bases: TGTGCCAGCAGCTTAGCGCGGCGGGACACAGATACGCAGTATTTT.

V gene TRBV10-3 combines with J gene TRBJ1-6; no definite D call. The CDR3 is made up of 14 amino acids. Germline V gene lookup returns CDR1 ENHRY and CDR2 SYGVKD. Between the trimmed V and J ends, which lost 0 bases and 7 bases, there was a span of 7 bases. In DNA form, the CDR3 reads TGTGCCATCAGTGAGTCCACGACAAATTCACCCCTCCACTTT. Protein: CAISESTTNSPLHF.

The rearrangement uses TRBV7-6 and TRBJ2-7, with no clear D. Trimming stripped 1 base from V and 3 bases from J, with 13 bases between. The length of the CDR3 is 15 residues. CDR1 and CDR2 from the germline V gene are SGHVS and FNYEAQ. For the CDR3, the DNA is TGTGCCAGCAGCTTAGAATGGGGTGCCCTCTACGAGCAGTACTTC. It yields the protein CASSLEWGALYEQYF.

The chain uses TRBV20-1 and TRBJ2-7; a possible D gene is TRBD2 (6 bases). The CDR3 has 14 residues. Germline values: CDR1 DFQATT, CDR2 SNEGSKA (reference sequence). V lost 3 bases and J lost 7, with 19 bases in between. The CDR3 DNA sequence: TGCAGTGCTAGCCCCGGGACTGGGGTCTGGGAGCAGTACTTC. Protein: CSASPGTGVWEQYF.

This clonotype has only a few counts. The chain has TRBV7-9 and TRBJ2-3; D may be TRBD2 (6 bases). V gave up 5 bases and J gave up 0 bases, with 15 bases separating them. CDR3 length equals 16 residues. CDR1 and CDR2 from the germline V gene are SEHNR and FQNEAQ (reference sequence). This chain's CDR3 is CASSGTGTVSTDTQYF. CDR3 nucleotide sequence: TGTGCCAGCAGCGGAACCGGGACTGTTAGCACAGATACGCAGTATTTT. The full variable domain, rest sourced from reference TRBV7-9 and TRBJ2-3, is DTGVSQNPRHKITKRGQNVTFRCDPISEHNRLYWYRQTLGQGPEFLTYFQNEAQLEKSRLLSDRFSAERPKGSFSTLEIQRTEQGDSAMYLCASSGTGTVSTDTQYFGPGTRLTVL.

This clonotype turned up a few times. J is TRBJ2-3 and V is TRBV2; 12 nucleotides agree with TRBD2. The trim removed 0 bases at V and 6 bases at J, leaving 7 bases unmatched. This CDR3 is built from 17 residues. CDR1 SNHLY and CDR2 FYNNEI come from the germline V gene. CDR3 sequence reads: CASSEAGLAGPQDTQYF. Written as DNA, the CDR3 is TGTGCCAGCAGTGAAGCAGGACTAGCGGGACCGCAGGATACGCAGTATTTT.